The sequence of this TCR beta chain was determined in a study of blood T cell repertoires in COVID-19. Overall study context: Collection of acute and convalescent COVID-19 samples took place in the United States, Italy and Spain. T cells, B-cell-depleted T cells, or PBMCs supplied cDNA or gDNA.

Original processing methods: Nucleated cell number was recorded as an estimate derived from reference gene primer amplification. Sequenced by immunoSEQ multiplex PCR; TCRdb stores in-frame clones only, minus some. The V and J calls and clone size were taken over from that table, and D and trimming were inferred from the DNA. Counted here are roughly 18,000 clones, approximately 85% occurring once; the ten biggest clones make up less than 70%. Trimming took off 3 bases at V and 3 bases at J, with 5 bases between the two ends. The germline CDR1 and CDR2 sequences are KGHSH and LQKENI. This CDR3 comprises 12 residues.

Source material: peripheral blood. The rearrangement links TRBV18 to TRBJ1-1; D is possibly TRBD1 (5 bases). The sequence was obtained from a man of 80 years or more with acute or convalescent COVID-19. This CDR3 is CASSPRDTEAFF. The CDR3 nucleotides are TGTGCCAGCTCACCCAGGGACACTGAAGCTTTCTTT.